Here is one T cell receptor beta chain with its context. Its antigen is undetermined. Trimming removed 11 bases from V and 2 bases from J, with 15 bases in between. CDR3 size: 13 residues. Looked up from germline, CDR1 is MDHEN and CDR2 is SYDVKM. These data come from a study of STAT5B mutations in CD4+ large granular lymphocyte leukemia. As for the study in general: The CDR3 'QG' motif was associated with a particular HLA allele among healthy donors. Points from the study as a whole: No patients shared main leukemic clonotypes, though around 25% appeared at low frequency elsewhere. Patient CD4-sorted repertoires looked more clonal than healthy CD4+ repertoires, even without putative leukemic clones. Top patient clones used TRBV06 genes more often: 8/27 versus 2/35 in controls.

Produced via immunoSEQ multiplex PCR; TCRdb's table is partial and in-frame only. Here the sample spans about 25,000 clones, 74% being singletons. This TCR was recovered from a human donor in good health. This chain links TRBV28 with TRBJ1-2, with D possibly matching TRBD1 (5 bases). The sample was CD4+ T cells from blood buffy coats. The CDR3: CAGGDGLNYGYTF. The CDR3, as DNA: TGTGCCGGGGGGGACGGGTTGAACTATGGCTACACCTTC.